Sequencing of this T cell receptor beta chain was carried out in a study of blood T cell repertoires in COVID-19. The overall study: Some COVID-19 samples were acute and others convalescent; all came from the United States, Italy and Spain. The analysed material was cDNA or gDNA that came from T cells, B-cell-depleted T cells, or PBMCs.

This clone came up once. Authors' data handling: Reference gene primers were amplified, and this amplification served to estimate nucleated cell counts. Clones were sequenced by immunoSEQ multiplex PCR, and TCRdb holds only the in-frame ones, with some missing. V, J and clone size are taken as reported in that table, and D and trimming were inferred from the DNA itself. The table includes around 98,000 clones, about 81% detected once. Germline-derived CDR1 and CDR2 are LGHDT and YNNKEL (reference sequence). V lost 1 base to trimming and J lost 5 bases; unmatched junction nucleotides: 5. The CDR3 spans 15 residues.

The specimen sequenced was peripheral blood. The rearrangement joins TRBV3-1 (or the pseudogene TRBV3-2) to TRBJ2-7; 10 positions agree with TRBD2. This clonotype was obtained from a woman aged 55-75 years with acute or convalescent COVID-19. CDR3 region: CASSQVLAGRNEQYF. CDR3 bases: TGTGCCAGCAGCCAAGTACTAGCGGGGCGCAACGAGCAGTACTTC.